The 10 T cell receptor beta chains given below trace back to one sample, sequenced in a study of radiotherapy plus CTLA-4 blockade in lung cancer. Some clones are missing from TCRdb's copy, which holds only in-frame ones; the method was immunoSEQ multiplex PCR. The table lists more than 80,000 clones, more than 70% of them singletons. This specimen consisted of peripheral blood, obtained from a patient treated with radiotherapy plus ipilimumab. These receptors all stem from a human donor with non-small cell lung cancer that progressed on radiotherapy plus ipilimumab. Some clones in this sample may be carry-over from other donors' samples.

In DNA, the CDR3 is TGTGCCAGCAGTTTCTCAGCATATTATAGCAATCAGCCCCAGCATTTT. This sequence encodes CASSFSAYYSNQPQHF. The chain recombines TRBV27 with TRBJ1-5; D unclear. Trimming removed 3 bases at V and 0 bases at J, with 12 bases between. Germline CDR1 and CDR2: MNHEY and SMNVEV (reference sequence). CDR3 size: 16 residues.

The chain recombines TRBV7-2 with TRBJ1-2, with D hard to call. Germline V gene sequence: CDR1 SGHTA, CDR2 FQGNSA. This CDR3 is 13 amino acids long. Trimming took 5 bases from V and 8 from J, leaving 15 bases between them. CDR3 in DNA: TGTGCCAGCAGCGATAGCCGGGTAGGAGGCTACACCTTC. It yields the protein CASSDSRVGGYTF.

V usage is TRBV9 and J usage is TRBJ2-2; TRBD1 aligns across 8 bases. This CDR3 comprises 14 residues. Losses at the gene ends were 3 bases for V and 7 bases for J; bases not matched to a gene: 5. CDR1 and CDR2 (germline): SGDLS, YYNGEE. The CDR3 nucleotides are TGTGCCAGCAGCGCGGACAGGGCCGGCGGGGAGCTGTTTTTT. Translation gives CASSADRAGGELFF.

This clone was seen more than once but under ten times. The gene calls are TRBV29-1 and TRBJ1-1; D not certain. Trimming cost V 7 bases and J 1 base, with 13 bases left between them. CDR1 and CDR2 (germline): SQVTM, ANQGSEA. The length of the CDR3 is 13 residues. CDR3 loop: CSALTQTNTEAFF. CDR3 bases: TGCAGCGCCTTGACCCAGACGAACACTGAAGCTTTCTTT.

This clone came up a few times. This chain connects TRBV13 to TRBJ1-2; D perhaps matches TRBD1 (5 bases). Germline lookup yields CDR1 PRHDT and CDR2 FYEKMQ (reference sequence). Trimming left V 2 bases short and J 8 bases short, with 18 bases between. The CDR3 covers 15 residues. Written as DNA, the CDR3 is TGTGCCAGCAGCTTAAGGGGACGGCCTTCGGAAGGCTACACCTTC. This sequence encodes CASSLRGRPSEGYTF.

The CDR3 DNA reads as TGTGCCAGCTCATCAACAGGGTCTAGCAATCAGCCCCAGCATTTT. Its translation: CASSSTGSSNQPQHF. The rearrangement links TRBV18 to TRBJ1-5; D is possibly TRBD1 (6 bases). CDR1 is KGHSH, CDR2 LQKENI, per germline. CDR3 length: 15 amino acids. V dropped 5 bases and J dropped 0 bases, with 11 bases sitting between them.

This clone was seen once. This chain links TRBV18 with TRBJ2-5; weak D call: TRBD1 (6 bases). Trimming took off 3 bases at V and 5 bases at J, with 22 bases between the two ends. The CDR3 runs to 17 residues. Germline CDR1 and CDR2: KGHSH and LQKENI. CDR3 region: CASSPTNRAVGLETQYF. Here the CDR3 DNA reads TGTGCCAGCTCACCCACAAACAGGGCTGTCGGCTTGGAGACCCAGTACTTC.

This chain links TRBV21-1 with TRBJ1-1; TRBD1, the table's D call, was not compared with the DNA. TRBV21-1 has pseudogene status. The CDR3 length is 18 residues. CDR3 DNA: TGTGCCAGCAGCAAAGGATCCATCCTGGGTGGGCGTGACACTGAAGCTTTCTTT. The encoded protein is CASSKGSILGGRDTEAFF.

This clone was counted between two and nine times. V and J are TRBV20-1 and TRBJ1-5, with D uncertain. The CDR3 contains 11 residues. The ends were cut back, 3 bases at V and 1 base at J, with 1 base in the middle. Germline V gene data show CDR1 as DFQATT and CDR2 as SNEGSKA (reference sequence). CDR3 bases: TGCAGTGCTAGCAGCAATCAGCCCCAGCATTTT. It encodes CSASSNQPQHF.

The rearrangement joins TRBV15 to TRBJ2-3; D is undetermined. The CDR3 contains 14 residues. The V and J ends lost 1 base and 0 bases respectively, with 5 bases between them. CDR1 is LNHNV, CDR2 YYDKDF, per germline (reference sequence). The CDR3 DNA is TGTGCCACCAGCAGAGGAGGTAGCACAGATACGCAGTATTTT. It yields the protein CATSRGGSTDTQYF.